Each of the 26 T cell receptor beta chains below was sequenced from the same sample in a study of blood T cells in healthy people across ages. Using a J-beta primer mix together with a sample-barcoded 5' primer, a second PCR was run for roughly 7 to 12 cycles. TCRdb reprocessed the 5' RACE reads with MiXCR, giving one entry per CDR3 protein. The data show around 870,000 distinct CDR3 sequences, 29% seen once. The sequenced material came from blood. Receptor source: a woman over 75 in good health.

The chain recombines TRBV12-3 or TRBV12-4 with TRBJ2-2; D is possibly TRBD2 (5 bases). This CDR3 is 15 amino acids long. V shed 5 bases and J shed 6 bases, with 16 bases lying between them. CDR3 sequence: CASSPTQLVAGELFF. The CDR3 DNA reads as TGTGCCAGCAGTCCAACCCAACTAGTTGCCGGGGAGCTGTTTTTT.

The V call is TRBV6-5, the J call TRBJ1-1, with TRBD1 as a possible D gene (6 bases). Germline V lookup: CDR1 MNHEY, CDR2 SVGAGI. Trimming pared 9 bases from V and 2 bases from J, leaving 16 bases between. This CDR3 has 14 amino acids. CDR3 DNA sequence: TGTGCCAGACTATGCAGGACAGTCAACACTGAAGCTTTCTTT. It codes for CARLCRTVNTEAFF.

This clonotype was seen ten or more times. This chain uses TRBV12-3 or TRBV12-4 with TRBJ2-5, with 8 bases lining up with TRBD2. The CDR3 totals 14 residues. V gave up 6 bases and J gave up 5 bases; unmatched junction bases: 8. CDR3 sequence (DNA): TGTGCCAGCAGCATTCGGGGGGGTGGGGAGACCCAGTACTTC. Protein product: CASSIRGGGETQYF.

This clonotype has at least ten counts. The rearrangement links TRBV5-1 to TRBJ2-3; possibly TRBD2 for D (6 bases). CDR1 is SGHRS and CDR2 is YFSETQ in the germline V gene. Trimming took 0 bases from V and 5 from J, leaving 16 bases between them. This CDR3 is 16 amino acids long. The DNA for the CDR3 is TGCGCCAGCAGCTTGGGAGCACTCGTGCGGGGAGATACGCAGTATTTT. It specifies CASSLGALVRGDTQYF.

The chain combines TRBV7-2 with TRBJ2-2, with D perhaps given as TRBD1 or TRBD2 (6 bases each). The CDR3 length is 16 residues. Trimming took 6 bases from V and 2 from J, leaving 16 bases between them. Germline CDR1 and CDR2: SGHTA and FQGNSA. CDR3 loop: CASRLSHGGNTGELFF. CDR3 DNA: TGTGCCAGCAGGCTTAGCCACGGGGGCAACACCGGGGAGCTGTTTTTT.

V is TRBV7-9 and J is TRBJ2-1; 8 bases map to TRBD1. The CDR3 totals 15 residues. Germline CDR1 reads SEHNR; CDR2 reads FQNEAQ (reference sequence). V dropped 4 bases and J dropped 2; count of bases not matched to a gene: 4. The CDR3 region has the DNA TGTGCCAGCAGCTCACAGGACAGGGCCTACAATGAGCAGTTCTTC. Its protein product is CASSSQDRAYNEQFF. The whole variable domain, remainder taken from reference TRBV7-9 and TRBJ2-1, is DTGVSQNPRHKITKRGQNVTFRCDPISEHNRLYWYRQTLGQGPEFLTYFQNEAQLEKSRLLSDRFSAERPKGSFSTLEIQRTEQGDSAMYLCASSSQDRAYNEQFFGPGTRLTVL.

The chain recombines TRBV10-3 with TRBJ2-1, with 15 bases matching TRBD2. In germline, CDR1 is ENHRY, CDR2 SYGVKD. The CDR3 sequence is 15 residues long. V dropped 0 bases and J dropped 10; count of bases not matched to a gene: 1. CDR3 amino acids: CAISESGTSGREQFF. CDR3 DNA: TGTGCCATCAGTGAGTCCGGGACTAGCGGGAGGGAGCAGTTCTTC.

This clonotype has ten or more counts. The gene calls are TRBV15 and TRBJ2-1; no firm D call. V was clipped by 4 bases and J by 0 bases, with 10 bases between them. CDR1 and CDR2 (germline): LNHNV, YYDKDF (reference sequence). CDR3 length: 15 amino acids. Written as DNA, the CDR3 is TGTGCCACCAGCATTCCAAAAAGCTCCTACAATGAGCAGTTCTTC. This encodes CATSIPKSSYNEQFF.

This clonotype was counted only a few times. This may be a read error: a much more frequent sequence differs by one nucleotide. V gene TRBV6-2 or TRBV6-3 combines with J gene TRBJ2-7; 12 bases line up with TRBD1. After removal of 7 bases from V and 2 bases from J, the junction contained 9 bases not matched to a gene. This CDR3 has 16 residues. The germline CDR1 and CDR2 sequences are MNHEY and SVGEGT. The CDR3 nucleotides are TGTGCCAGCACCAGAGGGGGACAGGGGGCTCCCTACGAGCAGTACTTC. This sequence encodes CASTRGGQGAPYEQYF.

A word on this clonotype: Its ends do not fully match the called genes, so a read error is possible. The gene calls are TRBV24-1 and TRBJ2-3; 12 bases are shared with TRBD1. Per the germline V gene, CDR1 is KGHDR and CDR2 is SFDVKD. The CDR3 is made up of 18 amino acids. CDR3 bases: TGTGCCTCCAGTGATCCTTGGGACAGGGGGCAGGGCACAGATACGCAGTATTTT. It is translated as CASSDPWDRGQGTDTQYF.

Concerning this clonotype itself: A much larger clone lies a single base off, so this may be a read error. This chain joins TRBV3-1 and TRBJ2-3, with D perhaps matching TRBD1 (6 bases). Trimming took 8 bases from V and 5 from J, leaving 20 bases between them. Germline lookup yields CDR1 LGHDT and CDR2 YNNKEL (reference sequence). The CDR3 runs 15 residues. CDR3 region: CASGSGQATGDTQYF. For the CDR3, the DNA is TGTGCCAGCGGATCGGGACAAGCGACTGGAGATACGCAGTATTTT.

The chain carries TRBV3-1 and TRBJ2-3, with TRBD2 identical over 11 bases. The CDR3 totals 16 residues. V dropped 3 bases and J dropped 6; count of bases not matched to a gene: 8. CDR1 LGHDT and CDR2 YNNKEL come from the germline V gene (reference sequence). CDR3 region: CASSHPPSGRRDTQYF. The CDR3 DNA sequence: TGTGCCAGCAGCCACCCCCCTAGCGGGAGGCGGGATACGCAGTATTTT.

V and J are TRBV6-2 or TRBV6-3 and TRBJ2-7; D is possibly TRBD2 (5 bases). With 7 bases removed from V and 2 bases from J, the gap between germline ends came to 15 bases. The CDR3 covers 14 residues. The germline V gene encodes CDR1 MNHEY and CDR2 SVGEGT. The CDR3 loop is CASTPTAGAYEQYF. CDR3 bases: TGTGCCAGCACACCCACCGCCGGGGCCTACGAGCAGTACTTC.

The sample holds many counts of this clonotype. The chain joins TRBV7-9 to TRBJ1-1, with TRBD1 matching over 7 bases. The ends lost 7 bases at V and 5 bases at J; junction bases unmatched: 7. Germline V gene data show CDR1 as SEHNR and CDR2 as FQNEAQ (reference sequence). The CDR3 is 13 residues long. This chain's CDR3 is CASNPQGLTEAFF. In nucleotides, the CDR3 is TGTGCCAGCAACCCACAGGGGTTAACTGAAGCTTTCTTT. Full variable domain (outside the CDR3, taken from reference TRBV7-9 and TRBJ1-1): DTGVSQNPRHKITKRGQNVTFRCDPISEHNRLYWYRQTLGQGPEFLTYFQNEAQLEKSRLLSDRFSAERPKGSFSTLEIQRTEQGDSAMYLCASNPQGLTEAFFGQGTRLTVV.

This clonotype was seen at least ten times. V and J are TRBV7-2 and TRBJ2-3; 9 nucleotides agree with TRBD2. The CDR3 is 17 amino acids. V was pared by 2 bases and J by 3 bases, with 9 bases of the junction left unmatched. Germline CDR1 is SGHTA and CDR2 is FQGNSA. The CDR3 is CASSLRGGGALTDTQYF. The CDR3, as DNA: TGTGCCAGCAGCTTAAGGGGCGGGGGGGCCCTTACAGATACGCAGTATTTT.

Note on this clonotype: The junction departs from the called germline gene at one end, perhaps through a read error. J is TRBJ2-3 and V is TRBV11-2; D perhaps matches TRBD2 (6 bases). The CDR3 extends over 14 amino acids. CDR1 is SGHAT and CDR2 is FQNNGV in the germline V gene. The CDR3 DNA reads as TGTACCAGCAGCTTAGGGGCGGGATGGGATGCGCAGTATTTT. Its protein product is CTSSLGAGWDAQYF.

This clonotype was recorded many times. A read error may be the cause here, since a much bigger clone is one base away. This rearrangement joins TRBV6-6 to TRBJ2-1; a weak D match, TRBD1 (7 bases). The CDR3 consists of 15 residues. V gave up 5 bases and J gave up 4 bases, with 15 bases separating them. Looked up from germline, CDR1 is MNHNY and CDR2 is SVGAGI (reference sequence). The CDR3 loop is CASSPGTAGYNEQFF. CDR3 sequence (DNA): TGTGCCAGCAGTCCCGGGACAGCGGGTTACAATGAGCAGTTCTTC.

This clonotype was observed a few times. J is TRBJ2-2 and V is TRBV11-3; 14 bases line up with TRBD2. The ends lost 4 bases at V and 7 bases at J; junction bases unmatched: 5. The CDR3 extends over 16 amino acids. Germline lookup yields CDR1 SGHNT and CDR2 YENEEA. In DNA, the CDR3 is TGTGCCAGCAGCTCCGGACTAGCGGGGGGCCACGGGGAGCTGTTTTTT. This translates into CASSSGLAGGHGELFF.

This chain connects TRBV5-1 to TRBJ2-7; either TRBD1 or TRBD2 may fit D (6 bases each). This CDR3 spans 16 amino acids. V was shortened by 0 bases and J by 5 bases, with 18 bases between the two germline ends. Germline-derived CDR1 and CDR2 are SGHRS and YFSETQ. The CDR3 DNA sequence: TGCGCCAGCAGCTTGGGGCCGGGGGCCTCTCCGGACGAGCAGTACTTC. Protein: CASSLGPGASPDEQYF.

This clonotype has ten or more counts. Written as DNA, the CDR3 is TGTGCCAGCAGCTACTACAGGGTTCTTTCCGAGGATACGCAGTATTTT. Its protein is CASSYYRVLSEDTQYF. The rearrangement uses TRBV7-9 and TRBJ2-3; maybe TRBD1 (6 bases). Germline V CDR1 and CDR2: SEHNR, FQNEAQ (reference sequence). Trimming cost V 4 bases and J 6 bases, with 20 bases left between them. The CDR3 has 16 amino acids.

Ten or more counts support this clonotype. The rearrangement links TRBV20-1 to TRBJ2-5; maybe TRBD2 (5 bases). CDR3 size: 13 residues. Germline assignment: CDR1 DFQATT and CDR2 SNEGSKA (reference sequence). The V and J ends lost 3 bases and 3 bases respectively, with 11 bases between them. CDR3 amino acids: CSASPGLKETQYF. The CDR3 bases are TGCAGTGCTAGTCCAGGACTTAAAGAGACCCAGTACTTC.

This clonotype was detected many times. The chain is built from TRBV11-2 and TRBJ2-1; 11 bases agree with TRBD2. The V segment lost 2 bases and the J segment 0 bases; nucleotides outside the gene matches: 15. This CDR3 has 21 amino acids. CDR1 and CDR2 from the germline V gene are SGHAT and FQNNGV. The CDR3 nucleotides read TGTGCCAGCAGCTTATACCCCTATAGCGGGGGGGCCCTGAGCTCCTACAATGAGCAGTTCTTC. Its translation: CASSLYPYSGGALSSYNEQFF.

This chain connects TRBV7-2 to TRBJ1-1; D might be TRBD1 (6 bases). Germline loops: CDR1 SGHTA, CDR2 FQGNSA. The ends were cut back, 1 base at V and 4 bases at J, with 13 bases in the middle. This CDR3 contains 15 residues. This CDR3 is CASSLGGRGGTEAFF. The CDR3 coding sequence is TGTGCCAGCAGCTTAGGTGGCAGGGGAGGCACTGAAGCTTTCTTT.

The chain combines TRBV6-6 with TRBJ1-1, with unresolved D. CDR3 length equals 11 residues. The germline gives CDR1 MNHNY, CDR2 SVGAGI (reference sequence). V was trimmed by 3 bases and J by 7 bases, leaving 6 bases between them. CDR3 DNA sequence: TGTGCCAGCAGTTATCGGGGTGAAGCTTTCTTT. Its protein product is CASSYRGEAFF.

This clonotype was detected many times. This chain links TRBV6-1 with TRBJ1-6; no clear D. The ends were cut back, 1 base at V and 7 bases at J, with 14 bases in the middle. CDR3 length equals 16 residues. Germline assignment: CDR1 MNHNS and CDR2 SASEGT. CDR3 region: CASSEVVASSNSPLHF. The CDR3 coding sequence is TGTGCCAGCAGTGAAGTAGTCGCGTCCTCGAATTCACCCCTCCACTTT.

The chain carries TRBV20-1 and TRBJ1-1, with D hard to call. V shed 3 bases and J shed 1 base, with 12 bases lying between them. CDR1 is DFQATT, CDR2 SNEGSKA, per germline (reference sequence). The CDR3 has 14 amino acids. CDR3 region: CSASLHSANTEAFF. CDR3 nucleotides: TGCAGTGCTAGCCTGCACTCCGCGAACACTGAAGCTTTCTTT.